The rows below give T cell receptor beta chains drawn from one sample of a study of T cells after yellow fever vaccination. One entry per CDR3 protein results from TCRdb running MiXCR on the 5' RACE reads. The data hold about 220,000 distinct CDR3 sequences, with roughly 6.8% observed a single time. The sample here was CD4+ T cells sorted from PBMCs, taken on the day of the yellow fever booster vaccination. The source of these receptors is a man younger than 45 who received the YFV17D yellow fever vaccine. Each CDR3 is given with its conserved first and last residue. Fields, in order: V gene, D gene, J gene, clone size, CDR3 protein, CDR3 DNA. The D gene is left open where the match is weak. Clone size is shown for a subset of rows, as once, few, many or a class of expanded clone.

TRBV7-9	.	TRBJ2-1	many	CASSTDLGQFF	TGTGCCAGCAGCACAGACCTGGGGCAGTTCTTC
TRBV18	TRBD2	TRBJ2-5	many	CASSLREGETQYF	TGTGCCAGCTCACTCCGGGAGGGGGAGACCCAGTACTTC
TRBV20-1	TRBD1	TRBJ2-1	.	CSAINWDRGLGEQFF	TGCAGTGCTATTAATTGGGACAGGGGGTTGGGTGAGCAGTTCTTC
TRBV2	.	TRBJ2-2	many	CASTRTRTTGELFF	TGTGCCAGCACCCGGACTCGCACCACCGGGGAGCTGTTTTTT
TRBV12-3/TRBV12-4	.	TRBJ2-5	many	CASSAVPETQYF	TGTGCCAGCAGTGCCGTCCCGGAGACCCAGTACTTC
TRBV11-2	.	TRBJ2-6	many	CASSLGLGGGSGANVLTF	TGTGCCAGCAGCTTAGGACTAGGAGGGGGCTCTGGGGCCAACGTCCTGACTTTC
TRBV6-6	.	TRBJ2-1	.	CASSLTVDEQFF	TGTGCCAGCAGTTTGACCGTCGATGAGCAGTTCTTC
TRBV5-5	.	TRBJ2-7	few	CASSPGGRCYEQYF	TGTGCCAGCAGCCCCGGGGGCCGATGCTACGAGCAGTACTTC
TRBV7-2	TRBD2	TRBJ2-1	few	CASSLGRERSEQFF	TGTGCCAGCAGCTTAGGGCGGGAGCGGAGTGAGCAGTTCTTC
TRBV15	.	TRBJ2-7	many	CATSRDRASSYEQYF	TGTGCCACCAGCAGAGATCGGGCGAGCTCCTACGAGCAGTACTTC
TRBV21-1	.	TRBJ2-3	.	CASSKGLSHRGAGVNTDTQYF	TGTGCCAGCAGCAAAGGCTTGTCACACAGGGGAGCGGGAGTTAACACAGATACGCAGTATTTT
TRBV20-1	TRBD2	TRBJ2-3	many	CSASNLATSGTIFGTDTQYF	TGCAGTGCTAGTAACCTGGCGACTAGCGGAACTATCTTTGGCACAGATACGCAGTATTTT
TRBV20-1	.	TRBJ1-1	many	CSARDGWGTEAFF	TGCAGTGCTAGAGATGGGTGGGGCACTGAAGCTTTCTTT
TRBV28	.	TRBJ1-5	many	CASSFPLSNQPQHF	TGTGCCAGCAGTTTTCCACTTAGCAATCAGCCCCAGCATTTT
TRBV7-2	.	TRBJ2-2	.	CASSPREGGELFF	TGTGCCAGCAGCCCCAGGGAAGGCGGGGAGCTGTTTTTT
TRBV7-9	TRBD2	TRBJ2-3	few	CASSAGTSGWVRQYF	TGTGCCAGCAGCGCCGGGACTAGCGGGTGGGTAAGGCAGTATTTT
TRBV10-3	.	TRBJ1-5	few	CAISEVNQPQHF	TGTGCCATCAGTGAGGTAAATCAGCCCCAGCATTTT
TRBV5-5	.	TRBJ1-2	few	CASSLEGQAYYGYTF	TGTGCCAGCAGCTTGGAGGGCCAGGCCTACTATGGCTACACCTTC
TRBV5-1	.	TRBJ2-5	many	CASSLGQPSETQYF	TGCGCCAGCAGCTTGGGACAACCGAGCGAGACCCAGTACTTC
TRBV3-1	.	TRBJ2-7	few	CASSQTIMSSSYEQYF	TGTGCCAGCAGCCAAACCATCATGAGTAGCTCCTACGAGCAGTACTTC
TRBV5-1	TRBD1	TRBJ2-5	many	CASSLAPSGQGAETQYF	TGCGCCAGCAGCTTGGCGCCTTCGGGACAGGGGGCAGAGACCCAGTACTTC
TRBV5-1	.	TRBJ2-5	few	CASSNDQETQYF	TGCGCCAGCAGCAATGACCAAGAGACCCAGTACTTC
TRBV5-1	TRBD2	TRBJ2-3	few	CASSSTLAGGSDTQYF	TGCGCCAGCAGCTCTACCCTAGCGGGAGGTTCAGATACGCAGTATTTT
TRBV30	.	TRBJ2-7	.	CAWNGQDSTEQYF	TGTGCCTGGAATGGACAAGACTCAACCGAGCAGTACTTC
TRBV6-1	TRBD1	TRBJ1-2	few	CASSAKGQGTYTF	TGTGCCAGCAGTGCCAAGGGACAGGGCACCTACACCTTC
TRBV20-1	TRBD2	TRBJ2-1	few	CSARASGLTNNEQFF	TGCAGTGCTAGAGCGTCGGGACTAACTAACAATGAGCAGTTCTTC
TRBV2	.	TRBJ2-2	few	CASSEESSENTGELFF	TGTGCCAGCAGTGAAGAGAGTAGCGAGAACACCGGGGAGCTGTTTTTT
TRBV6-2/TRBV6-3	.	TRBJ2-2	.	CASRPAGGTIRGMYTVELFF	TGTGCCAGCAGACCCGCGGGCGGCACGATTCGTGGGATGTACACCGTGGAGCTGTTTTTT
TRBV7-6	.	TRBJ2-7	.	CASSPWGGSYEQYF	TGTGCCAGCAGCCCCTGGGGAGGCTCCTACGAGCAGTACTTC
TRBV9	TRBD2	TRBJ2-3	many	CASSVLAGGPDTQYF	TGTGCCAGCAGCGTCCTAGCGGGAGGACCAGATACGCAGTATTTT
TRBV5-1	.	TRBJ2-2	many	CASRTSNTGELFF	TGCGCCAGCCGCACATCGAACACCGGGGAGCTGTTTTTT
TRBV28	TRBD1	TRBJ2-5	.	CASRGTGEETQYF	TGTGCCAGCAGAGGGACAGGGGAGGAGACCCAGTACTTC
TRBV9	.	TRBJ2-5	.	CASNREAGAQETQYF	TGTGCCAGCAACAGGGAGGCGGGGGCTCAAGAGACCCAGTACTTC
TRBV25-1	TRBD1	TRBJ2-7	many	CASSESGTGRSYEQYF	TGTGCCAGCAGTGAATCCGGGACAGGGAGATCCTACGAGCAGTACTTC
TRBV6-5	.	TRBJ2-7	many	CASSYLPHSYEQYF	TGTGCCAGCAGTTACCTCCCACACTCCTACGAGCAGTACTTC
TRBV12-3/TRBV12-4	TRBD2	TRBJ2-7	few	CASSFRFRTSSAGYEQYF	TGTGCCAGCAGTTTCCGATTTCGGACTAGCTCAGCAGGCTACGAGCAGTACTTC
TRBV5-1	.	TRBJ2-7	.	CASSLVVSAGSYEQYF	TGCGCCAGCAGCTTGGTAGTTTCGGCAGGTTCCTACGAGCAGTACTTC
TRBV7-2	TRBD1	TRBJ1-4	.	CASSSGHRGGLFF	TGTGCCAGCAGCTCCGGCCACAGGGGAGGACTGTTTTTT
TRBV15	TRBD2	TRBJ2-4	.	CATSPGGPAKNIQYF	TGTGCCACCAGCCCGGGAGGGCCAGCCAAAAACATTCAGTACTTC
TRBV7-2	TRBD2	TRBJ2-7	.	CASSPPGTSRYYEQYF	TGTGCCAGCAGCCCTCCCGGGACTAGCCGGTACTACGAGCAGTACTTC
TRBV5-1	TRBD1	TRBJ2-2	many	CASSSLGQAKGGELFF	TGCGCCAGCAGCTCCCTCGGACAGGCTAAGGGGGGGGAGCTGTTTTTT
TRBV7-2	TRBD1	TRBJ2-2	few	CASSLKSAGGPGELFF	TGTGCCAGCAGCTTAAAGAGTGCAGGGGGACCCGGGGAGCTGTTTTTT
TRBV5-1	.	TRBJ2-7	many	CASSLNSNYEQYF	TGCGCCAGCAGCTTAAATAGCAACTACGAGCAGTACTTC
TRBV7-6	TRBD2	TRBJ2-1	.	CASSLSSGRVVEQFF	TGTGCCAGCAGCTTATCCAGCGGGAGGGTCGTGGAGCAGTTCTTC
TRBV7-8	.	TRBJ2-5	many	CAKPCPAEQETQYF	TGTGCCAAGCCGTGCCCGGCGGAGCAAGAGACCCAGTACTTC
TRBV9	TRBD2	TRBJ2-1	many	CASSVASGGSRNEQFF	TGTGCCAGCAGCGTGGCCTCCGGCGGGAGTCGGAATGAGCAGTTCTTC
TRBV12-3/TRBV12-4	.	TRBJ2-7	few	CASSPGNPGQEEQYF	TGTGCCAGCAGCCCCGGGAACCCGGGTCAGGAGGAGCAGTACTTC
TRBV10-1	TRBD2	TRBJ2-7	many	CASSRAGGEQYF	TGCGCCAGCAGTAGGGCGGGAGGCGAGCAGTACTTC
TRBV28	.	TRBJ1-6	.	CASSLSDSPLHF	TGTGCCAGCAGCCTCAGCGATTCACCCCTCCACTTT
TRBV5-1	TRBD1	TRBJ2-2	many	CASSLQNRGPITNTGELFF	TGCGCCAGCAGTCTACAGAACAGGGGGCCGATTACGAACACCGGGGAGCTGTTTTTT
TRBV7-2	TRBD1	TRBJ1-1	many	CASSFSGGRTEAFF	TGTGCCAGCAGCTTTTCAGGGGGCCGGACTGAAGCTTTCTTT
TRBV5-1	TRBD2	TRBJ2-5	.	CASSFGAGAEETQYF	TGCGCCAGCAGCTTTGGAGCGGGAGCGGAGGAGACCCAGTACTTC
TRBV6-2/TRBV6-3	.	TRBJ2-6	.	CATTDSFHSGANVLTF	TGTGCCACCACGGACAGTTTCCACTCTGGGGCCAACGTCCTGACTTTC